This is a list of T cell receptor beta chains from one sample in a study of cytomegalovirus exposure and HLA in healthy donors. Method: immunoSEQ multiplex PCR; TCRdb's copy keeps in-frame clones and lacks some. The sample lists 130,000 to 150,000 clones; approximately 82% were seen once. The sequenced material came from PBMCs. The source is a woman aged 60-75 years in good health and CMV-seropositive. CDR3s include the opening cysteine and the closing phenylalanine or tryptophan. The D gene is left open where the match is weak.

TRBJ2-1	TRBV27	13	.	CASSLGGVNEQFF
TRBJ2-7	TRBV5-4	16	TRBD2	CASSSQAGGPSYEQYF
TRBJ2-5	TRBV18	18	TRBD2	CASSQRDASGSWQETQYF
TRBJ1-3	TRBV6-5	15	.	CASRAGYSSGNTIYF
TRBJ2-3	TRBV28	12	.	CASSLRGYTQYF
TRBJ1-1	TRBV27	13	TRBD1	CASGGRGHPEAFF
TRBJ2-1	TRBV29-1	10	.	CSVGYNEQFF
TRBJ2-7	TRBV27	14	.	CASSSRQGKVEQYF
TRBJ2-3	TRBV27	14	TRBD2	CASSVSGKGNTQYF
TRBJ2-7	TRBV18	18	TRBD1	CASSPIGQGASLVSEQYF
TRBJ2-4	TRBV2	13	TRBD1	CASIGQGQNIQYF
TRBJ2-7	TRBV28	17	TRBD1	CASSLSFPGQGAYEQYF
.	TRBV15	14	TRBD1	CATSDRGNPYEQYF
TRBJ1-2	TRBV4-2	16	TRBD1	CASSQNRDRAIYGYTF
TRBJ2-3	TRBV5-1	15	.	CASSHSTGSTDTQYF
TRBJ1-5	TRBV28	15	.	CASSTGGRGWQPQHF
TRBJ2-2	TRBV19	15	TRBD2	CASSTLAGNTGELFF
TRBJ2-3	TRBV19	18	TRBD2	CASSKTSGTLISTDTQYF
TRBJ2-5	TRBV7-2	15	.	CASSPRYREQETQYF
TRBJ2-3	TRBV9	13	.	CASSAPLADTQYF
TRBJ1-4	TRBV25-1	15	.	CASKGPFATNEILFF
TRBJ1-4	TRBV9	15	TRBD1	CASSPAGQGDEKLFF
TRBJ1-1	TRBV7-2	15	.	CASSFMPSGNTEAFF
TRBJ1-2	TRBV28	13	.	CASSLSGDYGYTF
TRBJ2-7	TRBV6-5	13	.	CASSRTASYEQYF
TRBJ2-7	TRBV30	17	TRBD2	CAWSHQPGTSGSYEQYF
TRBJ2-7	TRBV2	14	TRBD1	CASSDRDRDYEQYF
TRBJ2-4	TRBV7-2	15	.	CASSLLMGGTNIQYF
TRBJ2-3	TRBV7-6	16	TRBD1	CASSLVGQGDTDTQYF
TRBJ1-4	TRBV4-2	16	TRBD1	CASSPRGGTGGEKLFF
TRBJ2-1	TRBV28	15	.	CASSQAGTGLNEQFF
TRBJ1-5	TRBV6-5	15	.	CASRVGQKSNQPQHF
TRBJ2-5	TRBV29-1	14	.	CSVKISGSQETQYF
TRBJ1-5	TRBV7-3	13	TRBD1	CASTTGINQPQHF
TRBJ2-7	TRBV29-1	13	.	CSVNRGPSTVQYF